This entry features one T cell receptor (beta chain) sequence. TCR beta chains were sequenced at survey level with immunoSEQ. Generated by immunoSEQ multiplex PCR, the TCRdb table keeps only in-frame clones and is missing some. The repertoire consists of around 50,000 clones, with 85% to 95% occurring once and the leading ten covering roughly 10%. The CDR3 runs to 15 residues. V lost 6 bases to trimming and J lost 7 bases; unmatched junction nucleotides: 11. The germline V gene encodes CDR1 LNHDA and CDR2 SQIVND (reference sequence). This receptor was taken from a middle-aged man with rheumatoid arthritis. The chain employs TRBV19 and TRBJ2-1, with 8 bases identical to TRBD1. The sample consisted of PBMCs. The CDR3 loop reads CASRIQGEQINEQFF. DNA of the CDR3: TGTGCCAGTAGGATACAGGGGGAGCAGATTAATGAGCAGTTCTTC.